This T cell receptor (beta chain) was sequenced during a study of CD8 T cells in Susac syndrome. Random hexamers were used to reverse transcribe roughly 0.45 to 1 ug of RNA. Each CDR3 protein gets one entry after TCRdb re-called the immunoSEQ multiplex PCR reads with MiXCR. Here the sample spans 90,000 to 150,000 distinct CDR3 sequences, 85% to 95% being singletons. CDR1 and CDR2 (germline): LGHDT, YNNKEL (reference sequence). The V gene lost 4 bases and the J gene lost 7 bases, with 14 bases spanning the gap. The CDR3 runs to 14 residues. The sample holds one count of this clonotype. This rearrangement joins TRBV3-1 to TRBJ1-5, with no clear D. The sequenced sample consisted of CD4+ T cells from PBMCs. The origin of this receptor is a human donor with multiple sclerosis. The CDR3 region is CASSLGVGMQPQHF. The DNA of the CDR3 is TGTGCCAGCAGCCTTGGGGTTGGGATGCAGCCCCAGCATTTT.